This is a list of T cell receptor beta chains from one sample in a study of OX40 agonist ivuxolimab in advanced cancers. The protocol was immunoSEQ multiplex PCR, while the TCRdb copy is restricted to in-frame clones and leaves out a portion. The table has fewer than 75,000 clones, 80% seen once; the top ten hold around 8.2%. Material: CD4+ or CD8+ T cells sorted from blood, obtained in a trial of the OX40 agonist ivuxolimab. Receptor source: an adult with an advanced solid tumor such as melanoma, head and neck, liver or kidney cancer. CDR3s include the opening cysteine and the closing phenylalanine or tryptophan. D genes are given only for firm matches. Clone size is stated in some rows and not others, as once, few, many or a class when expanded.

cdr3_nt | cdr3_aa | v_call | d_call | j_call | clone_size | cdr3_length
TGTGCCAGCTCACCATATGGGGAATTGAACACTGAAGCTTTCTTT | CASSPYGELNTEAFF | TRBV18 | - | TRBJ1-1 | - | 15
TGTGCCAGCAGTGCGGGACTGGGGAACACTGAAGCTTTCTTT | CASSAGLGNTEAFF | TRBV28 | - | TRBJ1-1 | - | 14
TGTGCCAGCAGTTACTCGATCCCTAACACAGATACGCAGTATTTT | CASSYSIPNTDTQYF | TRBV6-5 | - | TRBJ2-3 | - | 15
TGTGCCAGTAGGGCTACAGGGGAGGAGGATGGCTACACCTTC | CASRATGEEDGYTF | TRBV19 | TRBD1 | TRBJ1-2 | - | 14
TGTGCCAGCAGCTTGGCCTTGGGACAGGTTGACACCGGGGAGCTGTTTTTT | CASSLALGQVDTGELFF | TRBV5-4 | TRBD1 | TRBJ2-2 | - | 17
TGTGCCAGCAGTTTAAGATCCTACGAGCAGTACTTC | CASSLRSYEQYF | TRBV28 | - | TRBJ2-7 | - | 12
TGTGCCAGCAGCTTACGGACAGGGGGCAGCACAGATACGCAGTATTTT | CASSLRTGGSTDTQYF | TRBV7-2 | TRBD1 | TRBJ2-3 | - | 16
TGTGCCAGCAGTCGGGCAGATACCTTTCGAGGCTACACCTTC | CASSRADTFRGYTF | TRBV27 | - | TRBJ1-2 | - | 14
TGCGCCAGCAGCTTGGGCCCACTAGCGGGGGTAGGCACAGATACGCAGTATTTT | CASSLGPLAGVGTDTQYF | TRBV5-1 | TRBD2 | TRBJ2-3 | - | 18
TGTGCCAGCAGCACGAAACAGGGGGCGACCTACGAGCAGTACTTC | CASSTKQGATYEQYF | TRBV5-5 | TRBD1 | TRBJ2-7 | - | 15
TGTGCCAGCAGGGGGACAAACCTGAACACTGAAGCTTTCTTT | CASRGTNLNTEAFF | TRBV28 | - | TRBJ1-1 | - | 14
TGTGCCAGCAGTGAAGGGTCAACGACAGGGTTGGCGACCCAGTACTTC | CASSEGSTTGLATQYF | TRBV2 | TRBD1 | TRBJ2-5 | - | 16
TGTGCCAGCAGCGTAGATGTTTCCACTAACTATGGCTACACCTTC | CASSVDVSTNYGYTF | TRBV9 | - | TRBJ1-2 | - | 15
TGTGCCAGCAGCTTAGGAATCCAAGAGACCCAGTACTTC | CASSLGIQETQYF | TRBV5-4 | - | TRBJ2-5 | - | 13
TGTGCCAGCAGTCCCTTTCGGGGCGACGAGCAGTACTTC | CASSPFRGDEQYF | TRBV27 | - | TRBJ2-7 | - | 13
TGTGCCAGCAGCTTGAGGGGACAGGGGGATGGCTACACCTTC | CASSLRGQGDGYTF | TRBV7-2 | TRBD1 | TRBJ1-2 | - | 14
TGTGCCAGCAGTTGGACAGGGGGCAATGAAAAACTGTTTTTT | CASSWTGGNEKLFF | TRBV27 | TRBD1 | TRBJ1-4 | - | 14
TGTGCCACCAGCAGGCTGTGGGGGGAGACCCAGTACTTC | CATSRLWGETQYF | TRBV15 | - | TRBJ2-5 | - | 13
TGCGCCAGCAGCTCACAACCGAACACTGAAGCTTTCTTT | CASSSQPNTEAFF | TRBV5-1 | - | TRBJ1-1 | - | 13
TGTGCCAGCAGCTTGACAGGGGGCTATGGCTACACCTTC | CASSLTGGYGYTF | TRBV7-3 | TRBD1 | TRBJ1-2 | few | 13
TGCGCCAGCAGCTTGACGAGGACAGGGGTAGCCGGGGAGCTGTTTTTT | CASSLTRTGVAGELFF | TRBV5-1 | TRBD1 | TRBJ2-2 | once | 16
TGTGCCAGCAGTTTAGGGGTCCGGGATGGCTACACCTTC | CASSLGVRDGYTF | TRBV28 | - | TRBJ1-2 | once | 13
TGCGCCAGCACCCAGACCGACAGTTCATATGGCTACACCTTC | CASTQTDSSYGYTF | TRBV5-1 | - | TRBJ1-2 | - | 14
TGTGCCGTGAGCCAGGGGGCTGGGAGCACAGATACGCAGTATTTT | CAVSQGAGSTDTQYF | TRBV10-3 | TRBD1 | TRBJ2-3 | - | 15
TGCGCCAGCAGTCAATCTCCCCAGGGACTTGTCTACGAGCAGTACTTC | CASSQSPQGLVYEQYF | TRBV23-1 | - | TRBJ2-7 | few | 16
TGTGCCAGCAGCTTATCGGGGAACACTGAAGCTTTCTTT | CASSLSGNTEAFF | TRBV7-9 | - | TRBJ1-1 | - | 13
TGTGCCAGCAGCCGGGGGACTAGCGGGAGCCCCTACAATGAGCAGTTCTTC | CASSRGTSGSPYNEQFF | TRBV4-2 | TRBD2 | TRBJ2-1 | - | 17
TGCGCCAGCAGCCAGGACGCCGGGACTTACAATGAGCAGTTCTTC | CASSQDAGTYNEQFF | TRBV4-3 | - | TRBJ2-1 | - | 15
TGTGCCAGCAGTTCCCGGACTAGCGGGAGCACAGATACGCAGTATTTT | CASSSRTSGSTDTQYF | TRBV5-4 | TRBD2 | TRBJ2-3 | - | 16
TGTGCCAGCAGTTTCGTGGGAGGGTCGAACACTGAAGCTTTCTTT | CASSFVGGSNTEAFF | TRBV28 | - | TRBJ1-1 | - | 15
TGTGCCAGCAGTGGATCGCGTGGGGAAGATACGCAGTATTTT | CASSGSRGEDTQYF | TRBV2 | - | TRBJ2-3 | - | 14
TGTGCCAGCAGTTTATTCTGGGACGGTAGGTCGGGGGAGCAGTACTTC | CASSLFWDGRSGEQYF | TRBV28 | - | TRBJ2-7 | - | 16
TGTGCCAGTAGTATGACAAGGTCGGACACTGAAGCTTTCTTT | CASSMTRSDTEAFF | TRBV19 | - | TRBJ1-1 | - | 14
TGTGCCAGCAGTTACTCGGGGACAGGGGGCAGCGAGCAGTACTTC | CASSYSGTGGSEQYF | TRBV6-5 | TRBD1 | TRBJ2-7 | - | 15
TGTGCCAGTAGTCCCACCCGGGGAAACTATAATTCACCCCTCCACTTT | CASSPTRGNYNSPLHF | TRBV19 | - | TRBJ1-6 | - | 16
TGCAGCGTTGTCACAGGAGAGCAGTTCTTC | CSVVTGEQFF | TRBV29-1 | - | TRBJ2-1 | medium-sized | 10
TGTGCCAGCAGTGATGGGGGGTTTAATGAAAAACTGTTTTTT | CASSDGGFNEKLFF | TRBV25-1 | - | TRBJ1-4 | - | 14
TGCGCCAGCAGTGAGACGGGACTAGCGGGGTCTCGTCAAGAGACCCAGTACTTC | CASSETGLAGSRQETQYF | TRBV10-2 | TRBD2 | TRBJ2-5 | - | 18
TGTGCCAGCAGCACCCGACAGGAGTCCTATGGCTACACCTTC | CASSTRQESYGYTF | TRBV21-1 | - | TRBJ1-2 | - | 14
TGTGCCAGCAGCCAAGAAGGGGCTAGCGGGGGGAGTGATACGCAGTATTTT | CASSQEGASGGSDTQYF | TRBV4-2 | TRBD2 | TRBJ2-3 | - | 17
TGTGCCAGCATATCGGCGGGCTCCTACAATGAGCAGTTCTTC | CASISAGSYNEQFF | TRBV7-2 | - | TRBJ2-1 | - | 14
TGTGCCAGCAGCCCTCCCGGGGAGCTGTTTTTT | CASSPPGELFF | TRBV7-9 | - | TRBJ2-2 | - | 11
TGCAGCGTTGAACCAGCGAACACTGAAGCTTTCTTT | CSVEPANTEAFF | TRBV29-1 | - | TRBJ1-1 | few | 12
TGTGCCAGCAGTGAAGTAGTTACAGGGATTGGCTACACCTTC | CASSEVVTGIGYTF | TRBV6-1 | - | TRBJ1-2 | few | 14